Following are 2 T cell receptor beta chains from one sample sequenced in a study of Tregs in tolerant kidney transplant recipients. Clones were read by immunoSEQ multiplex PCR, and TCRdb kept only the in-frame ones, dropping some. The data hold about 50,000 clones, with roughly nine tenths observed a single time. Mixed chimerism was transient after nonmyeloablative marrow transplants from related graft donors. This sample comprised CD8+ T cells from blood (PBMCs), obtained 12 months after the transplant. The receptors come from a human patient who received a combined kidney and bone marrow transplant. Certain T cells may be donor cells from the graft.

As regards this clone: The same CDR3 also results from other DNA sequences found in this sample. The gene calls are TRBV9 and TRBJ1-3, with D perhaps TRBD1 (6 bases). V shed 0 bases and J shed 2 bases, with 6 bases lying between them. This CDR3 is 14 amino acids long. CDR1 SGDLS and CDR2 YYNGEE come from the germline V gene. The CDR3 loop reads CASSVGGPGNTIYF. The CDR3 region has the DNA TGTGCCAGCAGCGTAGGGGGGCCTGGAAACACCATATATTTT.

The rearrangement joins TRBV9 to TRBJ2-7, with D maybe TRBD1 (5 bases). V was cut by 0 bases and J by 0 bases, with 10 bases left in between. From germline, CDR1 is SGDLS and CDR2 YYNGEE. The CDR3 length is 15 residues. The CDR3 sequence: CASSVDGGHSYEQYF. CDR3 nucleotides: TGTGCCAGCAGCGTAGATGGCGGACACTCCTACGAGCAGTACTTC.